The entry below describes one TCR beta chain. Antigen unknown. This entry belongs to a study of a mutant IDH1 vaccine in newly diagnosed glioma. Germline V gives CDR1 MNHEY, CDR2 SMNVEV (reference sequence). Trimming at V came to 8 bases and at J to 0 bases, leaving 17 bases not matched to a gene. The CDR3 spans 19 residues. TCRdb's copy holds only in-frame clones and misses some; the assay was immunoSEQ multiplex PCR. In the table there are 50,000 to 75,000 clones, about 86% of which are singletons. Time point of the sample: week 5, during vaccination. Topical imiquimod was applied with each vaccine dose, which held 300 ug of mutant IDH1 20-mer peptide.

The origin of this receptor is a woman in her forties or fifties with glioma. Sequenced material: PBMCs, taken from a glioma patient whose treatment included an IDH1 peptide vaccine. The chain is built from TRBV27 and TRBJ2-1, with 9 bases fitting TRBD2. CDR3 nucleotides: TGTGCCAGCGCGAGAAGGGCTAGCGGGGAATCGTACTCCTACAATGAGCAGTTCTTC. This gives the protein CASARRASGESYSYNEQFF.